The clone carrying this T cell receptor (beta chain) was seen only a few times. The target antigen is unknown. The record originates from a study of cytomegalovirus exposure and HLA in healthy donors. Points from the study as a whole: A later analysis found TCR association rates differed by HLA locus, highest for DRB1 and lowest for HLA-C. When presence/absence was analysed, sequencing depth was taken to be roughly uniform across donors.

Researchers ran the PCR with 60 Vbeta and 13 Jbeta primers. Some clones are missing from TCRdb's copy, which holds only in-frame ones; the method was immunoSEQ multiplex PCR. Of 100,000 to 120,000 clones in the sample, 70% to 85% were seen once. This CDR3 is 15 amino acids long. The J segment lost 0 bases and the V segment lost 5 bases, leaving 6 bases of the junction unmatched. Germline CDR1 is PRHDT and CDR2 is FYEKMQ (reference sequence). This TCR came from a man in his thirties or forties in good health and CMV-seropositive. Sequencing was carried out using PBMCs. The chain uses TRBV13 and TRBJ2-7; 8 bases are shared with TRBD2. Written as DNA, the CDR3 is TGTGCCAGCAGCGAACAGCGGGGGTTCTCCTACGAGCAGTACTTC. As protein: CASSEQRGFSYEQYF.